Here is one TCR beta chain with its context. Its specificity is unknown. The data are from a study of cytomegalovirus exposure and HLA in healthy donors. Study background: The 100 million to 140 million unique TCR beta sequences, from some 170 million T cells, were found by an earlier analysis.

The PCR used 60 Vbeta and 13 Jbeta primers. Produced via immunoSEQ multiplex PCR; TCRdb's table is partial and in-frame only. This table has under 150,000 clones, approximately 80% appearing once. Unmatched junction bases numbered 10, after V lost 7 bases and J lost 1 base. Germline V gene lookup returns CDR1 SNHLY and CDR2 FYNNEI. This CDR3 contains 16 residues. Findings of the study overall: Earlier analysis yielded a pattern in which most TCR beta V segments were productive about 87% or about 30% of the time. Excluded were some V segments that proved indistinguishable, including TRBV6-2 and TRBV6-3.

The receptor was isolated from a man between 45 and 60 years old in good health and CMV-seronegative. Sequenced material: PBMCs. The chain has TRBV2 and TRBJ2-5; 9 bases line up with TRBD1. CDR3 nucleotide sequence: TGTGCCAGCACCACGACAGGGGGACAGGTCCAAGAGACCCAGTACTTC. This gives the protein CASTTTGGQVQETQYF.